Listed below are T cell receptor beta chains from one sample, sequenced in a study of technical replicates of blood from a handful of donors. Libraries were prepared by immunoSEQ multiplex PCR; TCRdb keeps only in-frame clonotypes and omits some of them. The data show just over 55,000 clones, roughly 95% seen once. Sequencing was done on a sample of PBMCs. Receptors were obtained from a human donor in good health. Some clones in this sample may be carry-over from other donors' samples. Each CDR3 is given with its conserved first and last residue. D genes are given only for firm matches. Size values are once, few and many counts, or a class for expanded clones, and some rows have none.

. once TRBJ1-2 TRBV4-1 CASSRFPGSDYGYTF TGCGCCAGCAGCCGGTTTCCAGGCTCAGACTATGGCTACACCTTC
. . TRBJ2-3 TRBV7-2 CASSFGGPRTDTQYF TGTGCCAGCAGCTTCGGGGGTCCCCGCACAGATACGCAGTATTTT
. . TRBJ1-1 TRBV7-3 CASSLQGGGTEAFF TGTGCCAGCAGCTTACAGGGAGGGGGCACTGAAGCTTTCTTT
. . TRBJ2-7 TRBV4-2 CASSQADYPYEQYF TGTGCCAGCAGCCAAGCCGACTACCCCTACGAGCAGTACTTC
. . TRBJ2-7 TRBV4-3 CASSQEQDSSYEQYF TGCGCCAGCAGCCAAGAACAAGACAGCTCCTACGAGCAGTACTTC
TRBD1 . TRBJ2-2 TRBV7-8 CASSLPRDRGLTNTGELFF TGTGCCAGCAGCTTACCACGGGACAGGGGGTTAACGAACACCGGGGAGCTGTTTTTT
TRBD1 . TRBJ2-3 TRBV12-5 CASGLPLGQGRRDTQYF TGTGCTAGTGGTTTGCCCCTCGGACAGGGGCGAAGGGATACGCAGTATTTT
. . TRBJ1-2 TRBV6-5 CASSSGGFYGYTF TGTGCCAGCAGTTCGGGAGGGTTTTATGGCTACACCTTC
. . TRBJ1-2 TRBV4-3 CASSQDRGDSYGYTF TGCGCCAGCAGCCAAGACAGGGGAGATAGCTATGGCTACACCTTC
TRBD2 . TRBJ2-7 TRBV7-9 CASSSGLAGVIYEQYF TGTGCCAGCAGCTCAGGACTAGCGGGAGTCATCTACGAGCAGTACTTC
TRBD1 . TRBJ2-1 TRBV6-1 CASSGRTGGNNEQFF TGTGCCAGCAGTGGCCGGACAGGGGGTAACAATGAGCAGTTCTTC
. . TRBJ2-2 TRBV27 CASSLEYTGELFF TGTGCCAGCAGTTTAGAGTACACCGGGGAGCTGTTTTTT
TRBD2 . TRBJ2-7 TRBV4-2 CASSQGLAGEGYEQYF TGTGCCAGCAGCCAAGGACTAGCGGGAGAGGGCTACGAGCAGTACTTC
. . TRBJ1-4 TRBV4-2 CASSQVMVVRTNEKLFF TGTGCCAGCAGCCAAGTGATGGTTGTGCGAACTAATGAAAAACTGTTTTTT
. . TRBJ2-7 TRBV11-2 CASSSLVEEQYF TGTGCCAGCAGCTCCCTCGTGGAGGAGCAGTACTTC
TRBD2 . TRBJ2-4 TRBV5-4 CASSSAVRGGAKNIQYF TGTGCCAGCAGCTCGGCGGTGCGGGGGGGAGCCAAAAACATTCAGTACTTC
TRBD1 . TRBJ2-7 TRBV6-5 CASSYRQGAYEQYF TGTGCCAGCAGTTACAGACAGGGGGCCTACGAGCAGTACTTC
TRBD1 . TRBJ2-2 TRBV5-1 CASSEIRTGGNTGELFF TGCGCCAGCAGCGAAATCCGGACAGGGGGGAACACCGGGGAGCTGTTTTTT
. . TRBJ2-6 TRBV19 CASSIDGQSGANVLTF TGTGCCAGTAGTATAGATGGACAGTCTGGGGCCAACGTCCTGACTTTC
TRBD1 . TRBJ2-7 TRBV7-9 CASSLRDSPYEQYF TGTGCCAGCAGCCTCCGGGACAGCCCCTACGAGCAGTACTTC
TRBD1 . TRBJ1-2 TRBV7-6 CASSPGQGGYGYTF TGTGCCAGCAGCCCCGGACAGGGTGGCTATGGCTACACCTTC
TRBD1 . TRBJ2-1 TRBV29-1 CSAGTGINEQFF TGCAGCGCAGGGACAGGTATCAATGAGCAGTTCTTC